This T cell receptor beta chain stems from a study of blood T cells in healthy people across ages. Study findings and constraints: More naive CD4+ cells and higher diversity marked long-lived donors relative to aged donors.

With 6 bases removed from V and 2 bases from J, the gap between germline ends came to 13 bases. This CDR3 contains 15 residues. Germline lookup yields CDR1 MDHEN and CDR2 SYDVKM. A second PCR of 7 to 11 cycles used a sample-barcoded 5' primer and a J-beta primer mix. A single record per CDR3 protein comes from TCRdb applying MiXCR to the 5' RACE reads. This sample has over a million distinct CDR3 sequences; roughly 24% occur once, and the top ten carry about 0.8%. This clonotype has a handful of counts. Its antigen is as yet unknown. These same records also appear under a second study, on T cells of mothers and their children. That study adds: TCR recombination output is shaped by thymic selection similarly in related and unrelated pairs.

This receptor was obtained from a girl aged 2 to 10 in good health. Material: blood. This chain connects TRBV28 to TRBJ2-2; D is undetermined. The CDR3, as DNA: TGTGCCAGCAGCCTCGCGGCGGTCAACACCGGGGAGCTGTTTTTT. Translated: CASSLAAVNTGELFF.